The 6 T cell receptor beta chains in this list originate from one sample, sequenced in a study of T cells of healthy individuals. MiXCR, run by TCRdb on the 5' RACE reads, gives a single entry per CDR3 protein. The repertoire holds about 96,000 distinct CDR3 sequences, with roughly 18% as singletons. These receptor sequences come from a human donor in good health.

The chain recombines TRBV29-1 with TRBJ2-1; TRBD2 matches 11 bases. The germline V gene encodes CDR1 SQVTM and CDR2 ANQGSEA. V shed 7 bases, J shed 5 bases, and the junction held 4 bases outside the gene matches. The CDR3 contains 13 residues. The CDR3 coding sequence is TGCAGCGGAGGGACTAGCGGACACAATGAGCAGTTCTTC. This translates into CSGGTSGHNEQFF.

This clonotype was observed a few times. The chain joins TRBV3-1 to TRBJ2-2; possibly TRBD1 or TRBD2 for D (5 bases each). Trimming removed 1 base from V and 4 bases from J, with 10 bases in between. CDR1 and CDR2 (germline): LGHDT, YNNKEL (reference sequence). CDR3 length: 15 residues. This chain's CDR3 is CASSQVGGVTGELFF. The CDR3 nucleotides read TGTGCCAGCAGCCAAGTTGGGGGAGTCACCGGGGAGCTGTTTTTT.

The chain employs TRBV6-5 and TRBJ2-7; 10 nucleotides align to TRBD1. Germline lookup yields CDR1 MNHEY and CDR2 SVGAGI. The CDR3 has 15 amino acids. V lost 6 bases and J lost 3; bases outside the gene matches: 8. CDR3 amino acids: CASRDTGTGVYEQYF. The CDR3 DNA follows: TGTGCCAGCAGAGATACCGGGACAGGGGTCTACGAGCAGTACTTC.

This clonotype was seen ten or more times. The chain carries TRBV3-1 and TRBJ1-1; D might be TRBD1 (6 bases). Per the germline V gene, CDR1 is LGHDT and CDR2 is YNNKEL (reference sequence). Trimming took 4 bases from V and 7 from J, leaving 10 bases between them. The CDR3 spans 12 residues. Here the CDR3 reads CASSPLQGEAFF. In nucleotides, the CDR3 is TGTGCCAGCAGCCCCTTACAGGGTGAAGCTTTCTTT.

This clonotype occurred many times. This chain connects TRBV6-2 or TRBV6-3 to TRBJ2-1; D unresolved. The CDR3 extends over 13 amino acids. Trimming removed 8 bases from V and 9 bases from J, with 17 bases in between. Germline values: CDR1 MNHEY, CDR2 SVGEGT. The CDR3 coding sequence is TGTGCCAGCCACGCACCAGCAACGGTTGAGCAGTTCTTC. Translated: CASHAPATVEQFF.

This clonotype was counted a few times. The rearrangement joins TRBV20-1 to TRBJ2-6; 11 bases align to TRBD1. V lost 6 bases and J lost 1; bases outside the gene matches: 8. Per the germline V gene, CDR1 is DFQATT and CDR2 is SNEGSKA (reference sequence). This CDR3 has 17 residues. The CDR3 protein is CSAIRTGGISGANVLTF. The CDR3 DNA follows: TGCAGTGCCATACGGACAGGGGGCATTTCTGGGGCCAACGTCCTGACTTTC.